These 23 T cell receptor beta chains share one sample of origin, sequenced in a study of a mutant IDH1 vaccine in newly diagnosed glioma. Measured with immunoSEQ multiplex PCR; TCRdb has only the in-frame clones, and not every one. The top ten clones hold about 2.6% of a sample with 20,000 to 25,000 clones, roughly 83% of them seen once. Their recognized antigens are unknown. Specified time point: week 47, end of study. Every vaccine dose comprised 300 ug of mutant IDH1 20-mer peptide plus topical imiquimod. This specimen was PBMCs, taken from a glioma patient whose treatment included an IDH1 peptide vaccine. These TCRs come from a man aged 35 to 55 with glioma.

The chain combines TRBV19 with TRBJ2-1, with D possibly called TRBD1 or TRBD2 (5 bases each). The CDR3 runs to 16 residues. Trimming cost V 3 bases and J 0 bases, with 12 bases left between them. Germline V CDR1 and CDR2: LNHDA, SQIVND (reference sequence). CDR3 DNA sequence: TGTGCCAGTAGTATCTCTCCAGGGAGCTCCTACAATGAGCAGTTCTTC. Its protein is CASSISPGSSYNEQFF.

The chain joins TRBV18 to TRBJ2-1, with TRBD2 as a possible D gene (6 bases). The germline V and J ends were trimmed by 3 bases and 4 bases, with 7 bases remaining between them. Germline CDR1 is KGHSH and CDR2 is LQKENI. The CDR3 consists of 13 residues. The CDR3 spells CASSPRGYNEQFF. As DNA, the CDR3 is TGTGCCAGCTCACCCCGGGGGTACAATGAGCAGTTCTTC. Supplemented by reference TRBV18 and TRBJ2-1, the full variable domain reads NAGVMQNPRHLVRRRGQEARLRCSPMKGHSHVYWYRQLPEEGLKFMVYLQKENIIDESGMPKERFSAEFPKEGPSILRIQQVVRGDSAAYFCASSPRGYNEQFFGPGTRLTVL.

This clone occurred a few times. The chain is built from TRBV4-2 and TRBJ1-5, with 7 bases matching TRBD1. Germline V gene lookup returns CDR1 LGHNA and CDR2 YNFKEQ. The CDR3 is made up of 15 amino acids. The ends lost 0 bases at V and 7 bases at J; junction bases unmatched: 6. The CDR3 region has the DNA TGTGCCAGCAGCCAAGAGGGACAGTTGCGCCAGCCCCAGCATTTT. Protein product: CASSQEGQLRQPQHF.

CDR3 sequence reads: CASSFSRSGGTIYF. CDR3 nucleotides: TGCGCCAGCAGCTTCTCACGGAGCGGAGGCACCATATATTTT. This chain uses TRBV5-1 with TRBJ1-3; no reliable D call. Trimming shortened V by 2 bases and J by 9 bases, and 15 bases separated the two germline ends. This CDR3 spans 14 amino acids. CDR1 SGHRS and CDR2 YFSETQ come from the germline V gene.

This chain links TRBV4-1 with TRBJ2-7; D might be TRBD1 or TRBD2, each matching 5 bases. Per germline, CDR1 MGHRA and CDR2 YSYEKL. The CDR3 spans 16 residues. V was clipped by 1 base and J by 2 bases, with 15 bases between them. The CDR3 reads CASSQGGRVTTYEQYF. The CDR3 DNA reads TGCGCCAGCAGCCAAGGTGGCAGGGTGACTACCTACGAGCAGTACTTC.

This clone was detected once. The CDR3 DNA sequence: TGCGCCAGCACCGACTTATTTACGAACACTGAAGCTTTCTTT. It specifies CASTDLFTNTEAFF. The chain carries TRBV5-1 and TRBJ1-1; no definite D call. The CDR3 sequence is 14 residues long. Trimming left V 6 bases short and J 1 base short, with 13 bases between. In germline, CDR1 is SGHRS, CDR2 YFSETQ.

Only one count was recorded for this clone. The chain recombines TRBV11-3 with TRBJ2-2, with a tentative D call TRBD2 (5 bases). CDR1 is SGHNT and CDR2 is YENEEA in the germline V gene. V lost 5 bases to trimming and J lost 2 bases, with 12 bases between them. The CDR3 totals 15 residues. CDR3 DNA: TGTGCCAGCAGCCCCGACTACCTCAACACCGGGGAGCTGTTTTTT. It encodes CASSPDYLNTGELFF. The variable domain in full, with the rest retrieved from reference TRBV11-3 and TRBJ2-2, is EAGVVQSPRYKIIEKKQPVAFWCNPISGHNTLYWYLQNLGQGPELLIRYENEEAVDDSQLPKDRFSAERLKGVDSTLKIQPAELGDSAVYLCASSPDYLNTGELFFGEGSRLTVL.

This sequence joins TRBV6-1 and TRBJ2-7; 8 nucleotides align to TRBD1. V shed 8 bases and J 0 bases; nucleotides not matched to a gene: 0. Germline CDR1 and CDR2: MNHNS and SASEGT. The CDR3 totals 12 residues. Written as DNA, the CDR3 is TGTGCCAGCGGGACAGGCTCCTACGAGCAGTACTTC. This encodes CASGTGSYEQYF.

The chain carries TRBV5-1 and TRBJ2-7; D unclear. With 5 bases removed from V and 2 bases from J, the gap between germline ends came to 11 bases. The CDR3 runs 13 residues. Germline values: CDR1 SGHRS, CDR2 YFSETQ. The CDR3 is CASSFGPTYEQYF. Written as DNA, the CDR3 is TGCGCCAGCAGTTTCGGCCCTACCTACGAGCAGTACTTC.

The table lists this clone with a count of one. The chain employs TRBV14 and TRBJ2-1; TRBD1 aligns across 7 bases. The V segment lost 6 bases and the J segment 8 bases; nucleotides outside the gene matches: 4. This CDR3 has 12 amino acids. Germline values: CDR1 SGHDN, CDR2 FVKESK. CDR3 nucleotides: TGTGCCAGCAGTCAGACAGGGCATGAGCAGTTCTTC. It translates to CASSQTGHEQFF.

This chain uses TRBV4-1 with TRBJ1-2; 9 bases agree with TRBD1. The CDR3 sequence is 17 residues long. V was pared by 1 base and J by 4 bases, with 10 bases of the junction left unmatched. The germline CDR1 and CDR2 sequences are MGHRA and YSYEKL. Here the CDR3 reads CASSQVGGTGNSYGYTF. For the CDR3, the DNA is TGCGCCAGCAGCCAAGTAGGAGGGACAGGGAATAGCTATGGCTACACCTTC.

This clone was counted a few times. This chain connects TRBV5-1 to TRBJ2-7; D gene unclear. Germline CDR1 and CDR2: SGHRS and YFSETQ. CDR3 length: 14 residues. The V end was cut by 1 base, the J end by 0 bases, with 8 bases between. CDR3 sequence reads: CASSLTDSSYEQYF. Here the CDR3 DNA reads TGCGCCAGCAGCTTGACGGATAGCTCCTACGAGCAGTACTTC.

The chain joins TRBV15 to TRBJ2-5; 16 nucleotides match TRBD2. Per the germline V gene, CDR1 is LNHNV and CDR2 is YYDKDF (reference sequence). The CDR3 is 19 amino acids. Germline trimming cut 3 bases from V and 2 bases from J; bases unmatched to any gene: 9. The CDR3, as DNA: TGTGCCACCAGCAGGCCGGGACTAGCGGGAGGGCCGAGGCAAGAGACCCAGTACTTC. It encodes CATSRPGLAGGPRQETQYF.

J is TRBJ2-3 and V is TRBV5-5; D possibly matches TRBD1 or TRBD2 (5 bases each). V gave up 4 bases and J gave up 2 bases, with 11 bases separating them. Germline V gene sequence: CDR1 SGHKS, CDR2 YYEKEE (reference sequence). This CDR3 region has 14 residues. The CDR3 protein is CASSPGTSTDTQYF. Here the CDR3 DNA reads TGTGCCAGCAGCCCTGGGACCTCCACAGATACGCAGTATTTT.

The CDR3 DNA reads TGTGCTAGTGGTTTGGCCACTAGCGGGAGTCTCTACAATGAGCAGTTCTTC. Residues: CASGLATSGSLYNEQFF. The V gene is TRBV12-5, the J gene TRBJ2-1; TRBD2 matches 11 bases. V trimming: 1 base; J trimming: 3 bases; junction bases outside the gene matches: 5. The CDR3 consists of 17 residues. Germline-derived CDR1 and CDR2 are LGHNT and FRNRAP.

This chain uses TRBV5-6 with TRBJ1-1; D gene ambiguous. Trimming pared 4 bases from V and 6 bases from J, leaving 16 bases between. CDR3 length: 14 amino acids. Germline-derived CDR1 and CDR2 are SGHDT and YYEEEE. CDR3 amino acids: CASSLLAARSEAFF. DNA for the CDR3: TGTGCCAGCAGCCTCTTAGCGGCGCGGTCTGAAGCTTTCTTT.

This chain uses TRBV11-1 with TRBJ2-5, with 14 bases that match TRBD2. The CDR3 runs to 16 residues. Germline V lookup: CDR1 SGHAT, CDR2 FQDESV (reference sequence). Trimming took 3 bases from V and 4 from J; bases not matched to a gene: 4. The CDR3 protein is CASSFGTSGSIETQYF. CDR3 DNA: TGTGCCAGCAGCTTCGGGACTAGCGGGAGTATAGAGACCCAGTACTTC.

V usage is TRBV6-5 and J usage is TRBJ1-2; D remains ambiguous. V was pared by 2 bases and J by 4 bases, with 14 bases between. This CDR3 comprises 15 residues. CDR1 is MNHEY and CDR2 is SVGAGI in the germline V gene. As DNA, the CDR3 is TGTGCCAGCAGTTACAGGTCCGAGACGGGCTATGGCTACACCTTC. It translates to CASSYRSETGYGYTF.

The J gene is TRBJ2-5, the V gene TRBV7-9, with unresolved D. This CDR3 comprises 13 residues. V gave up 7 bases and J gave up 6 bases, with 15 bases separating them. Germline V gives CDR1 SEHNR, CDR2 FQNEAQ (reference sequence). The CDR3 DNA reads TGTGCCAGCACCGAAGGGCAGGCGAAGACCCAGTACTTC. It specifies CASTEGQAKTQYF.

This chain joins TRBV5-6 and TRBJ2-7, with D hard to call. Trimming shortened V by 4 bases and J by 0 bases, and 5 bases separated the two germline ends. The germline CDR1 and CDR2 sequences are SGHDT and YYEEEE. The CDR3 sequence is 12 residues long. The CDR3 DNA reads TGTGCCAGCAGCCTCGCCTCCTACGAGCAGTACTTC. Its translation: CASSLASYEQYF.

V usage is TRBV18 and J usage is TRBJ2-7, with 11 bases fitting TRBD1. The CDR3 has 14 residues. Germline CDR1 and CDR2: KGHSH and LQKENI. J gave up 7 bases and V 5 bases, and 7 bases lay outside the gene matches. In DNA, the CDR3 is TGTGCCAGCTCAGACTTGGGACAGGGGGTTGAGCAGTACTTC. It specifies CASSDLGQGVEQYF.

J is TRBJ2-7 and V is TRBV19; 8 bases match TRBD2. Unmatched junction bases numbered 7, after V lost 7 bases and J lost 2 bases. Germline-derived CDR1 and CDR2 are LNHDA and SQIVND (reference sequence). The CDR3 sequence is 14 residues long. CDR3 DNA sequence: TGTGCCAGTAACTATAGCGGGACTCCCTACGAGCAGTACTTC. Translated: CASNYSGTPYEQYF.

This chain links TRBV6-6 with TRBJ2-1; D is undetermined. CDR1 is MNHNY, CDR2 SVGAGI, per germline (reference sequence). V gave up 0 bases and J gave up 9 bases, with 6 bases separating them. The CDR3 is 12 residues long. CDR3 sequence reads: CASSYSMPEQFF. The CDR3 DNA is TGTGCCAGCAGTTACTCGATGCCTGAGCAGTTCTTC.